Detailed here is one T cell receptor beta chain. Its cognate antigen has yet to be identified. To determine HCMV serostatus, a commercial ELISA kit was used to detect HCMV-specific IgG in serum. Ficoll density gradient centrifugation was used to isolate peripheral blood mononuclear cells from blood. This entry is derived from a study of T cells expressing NK-cell markers (dated by TCRdb to 2020 to 2022). Some background on the complete study: Three sorted T-cell subsets (CD3+CD56+NKG2C+, CD3+CD56+NKG2C- and CD3+CD56-NKG2C+) from roughly 8 donors had their TCR beta-chain repertoires profiled. Illumina HiSeq 2000/2500, MiSeq or NextSeq was used to sequence libraries as 2 x 150 bp reads. Randomly selected healthy volunteers, three men and five women, were used as the eight sequenced donors. Of the eight sequenced donors, seven were found to be HCMV-seropositive and one was found to be HCMV-seronegative.

Sequencing was performed on an Illumina HiSeq 2000. The TCR beta cDNA libraries were made using 5'RACE template switching, a step that added both a universal primer site and unique molecular identifiers. cDNA synthesis was primed from the TCR beta constant segment and was followed by two successive PCR amplification steps. The paper's data handling went like this. MIGEC was used to demultiplex reads and group the reads by UMI, and MiTCR was used to assemble and quantify clonotypes. To remove erroneous sequences, TCR cDNA sequences were retained only when supported by two or more reads. The tcR package was used for downstream repertoire analysis, and clonotypes were matched between fractions using CDR3 nucleotide sequence together with V segment. VDJmatch was used to annotate antigen specificity against VDJdb, with one amino acid substitution allowed in CDR3. Each CDR3 protein sequence appears as one entry after TCRdb reprocessed the reads, and no DNA is included. It is TCRdb's table, rather than the study itself, that gives the V and J calls and clone size. The sample table gives about 21,000 distinct CDR3 sequences. Of the sample, around three fifths is held by the ten largest clones.

Its CDR3 holds 14 amino acids, cysteine through phenylalanine. Only the protein is available. The paper's findings and limits, for the study overall: Whether the expanded NKG2C-expressing T cell clones were specific for HCMV antigens remained unclear. Those dominant clonotypes were again the most abundant among CD3+CD56-NKG2C+ cells in a few donors, at about 25-65%. For 5 or 6 donors, the dominant CD3+CD56+NKG2C+ clonotypes were among the top 10 CD8+ clonotypes and accounted for about 1.0-7.5% of CD8+ T cells.

Sequencing was carried out using blood T cells: a sorted CD56 or NKG2C T cell subset, CD4+ or CD8+ T cells, or bulk PBMC T cells (not recorded which). The chain couples TRBV12-3 or TRBV12-4 to TRBJ2-3. The receptor was isolated from a man between 18 and 69 years old in good health. The CDR3 amino acid sequence is: CASSLAGERGTQYF.